This TCR beta chain was sequenced during a study of metastatic and nonmetastatic thyroid tumors. Study-level background: Repertoires were compared across blood and tumor or nodule tissue from malignant and benign thyroid patients.

No treatment of any kind had been given to any patient before thyroid surgery. TCRdb re-clonotyped the PCR reads through MiXCR. Of around 19,000 clones in the sample, approximately 19% were seen once. The CDR3 is 14 residues long. The germline gives CDR1 SGHRS, CDR2 YFSETQ. With regard to this clone: At one of its ends the junction is not consistent with the germline gene, which may arise from a read error.

Sample: blood. The clonotype originates from a female donor with papillary thyroid cancer or a benign thyroid nodule (not recorded which). Some clones in this sample may be carry-over from other donors' samples. The V call is TRBV5-1, the J call TRBJ1-2; D perhaps matches TRBD1 (5 bases). The CDR3 DNA is TGCGCCAGCAGCGAGGTACAGGCGGACTATGTCTACACCTTC. Translation: CASSEVQADYVYTF.